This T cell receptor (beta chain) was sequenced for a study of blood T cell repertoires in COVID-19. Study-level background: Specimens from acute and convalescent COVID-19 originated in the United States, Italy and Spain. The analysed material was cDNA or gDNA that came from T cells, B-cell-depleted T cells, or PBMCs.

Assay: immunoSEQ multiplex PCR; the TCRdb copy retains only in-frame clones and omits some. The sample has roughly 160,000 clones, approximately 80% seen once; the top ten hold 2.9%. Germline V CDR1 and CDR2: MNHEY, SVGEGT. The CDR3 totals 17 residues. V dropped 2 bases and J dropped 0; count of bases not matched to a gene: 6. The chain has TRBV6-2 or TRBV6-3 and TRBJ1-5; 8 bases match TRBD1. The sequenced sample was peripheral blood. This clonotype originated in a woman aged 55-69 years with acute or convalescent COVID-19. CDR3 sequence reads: CASSYVRTGGSNQPQHF. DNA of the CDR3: TGTGCCAGCAGTTACGTTCGAACAGGGGGTAGCAATCAGCCCCAGCATTTT.